A single sample is the source of the 22 T cell receptor beta chains below, sequenced in a study of shared clonotypes between healthy human individuals. Generated by immunoSEQ multiplex PCR, the TCRdb table keeps only in-frame clones and is missing some. The top ten hold 1% to 1.5% of the sample, which has over a million clones, about 96% seen once. Sequences were obtained from naive CD4+ T cells sorted from blood. This sample's subset: CD45RA+ positively selected. Receptors were obtained from a man aged 30-40 years in good health.

This chain uses TRBV2 with TRBJ1-1; 10 bases fit TRBD1. V was clipped by 6 bases and J by 4 bases; unmatched bases: 5. The germline CDR1 and CDR2 sequences are SNHLY and FYNNEI. This CDR3 comprises 14 residues. The chain's CDR3 is CASRLTGGITEAFF. The CDR3 region has the DNA TGTGCCAGCAGGTTGACAGGGGGCATCACTGAAGCTTTCTTT.

This chain links TRBV6-5 with TRBJ2-7; D uncertain. Germline CDR1 MNHEY, CDR2 SVGAGI. With 0 bases removed from V and 0 bases from J, the gap between germline ends came to 6 bases. The length of the CDR3 is 14 residues. The DNA for the CDR3 is TGTGCCAGCAGTTACTCACCCAGCTCCTACGAGCAGTACTTC. This sequence encodes CASSYSPSSYEQYF.

This chain joins TRBV5-8 and TRBJ2-7; unclear D gene. The CDR3 runs 15 residues. Germline CDR1 is SGHTS and CDR2 is YDEGEE. The V and J ends lost 0 bases and 5 bases respectively, with 15 bases between them. The CDR3 region is CASSLGVRLGNEQYF. The CDR3 region has the DNA TGTGCCAGCAGCTTGGGAGTTCGACTGGGCAACGAGCAGTACTTC.

The chain links TRBV19 to TRBJ2-3, with 10 positions matching TRBD2. The CDR3 loop spans 16 amino acids. V lost 3 bases to trimming and J lost 0 bases; unmatched junction nucleotides: 3. CDR1 and CDR2 from the germline V gene are LNHDA and SQIVND (reference sequence). The CDR3 DNA reads TGTGCCAGTAGTATTCCTAGCGGGGGAAGCACAGATACGCAGTATTTT. Protein sequence: CASSIPSGGSTDTQYF.

The sample holds one count of this clone. The CDR3 spells CASSQGQGRNQPQHF. The CDR3 DNA reads TGTGCCAGCAGCCAAGGACAGGGACGCAATCAGCCCCAGCATTTT. This chain links TRBV14 with TRBJ1-5; 7 bases line up with TRBD1. The CDR3 has 15 residues. Trimming removed 1 base from V and 2 bases from J; junction bases left unmatched: 2. Germline values: CDR1 SGHDN, CDR2 FVKESK.

The J gene is TRBJ2-3, the V gene TRBV5-1; a possible D gene is TRBD1 (7 bases). CDR1 is SGHRS and CDR2 is YFSETQ in the germline V gene. Trimming removed 4 bases from V and 3 bases from J, with 15 bases in between. The CDR3 runs to 15 residues. Here the CDR3 reads CASSGGTVSTDTQYF. The CDR3 DNA sequence: TGCGCCAGCAGCGGAGGGACAGTTTCGACAGATACGCAGTATTTT.

The chain recombines TRBV9 with TRBJ1-1; the D gene is possibly TRBD1 (5 bases). Trimming pared 3 bases from V and 2 bases from J, leaving 17 bases between. The CDR3 runs 16 residues. Germline CDR1 reads SGDLS; CDR2 reads YYNGEE. CDR3 sequence reads: CASSETGDAFNTEAFF. The CDR3, as DNA: TGTGCCAGCAGCGAGACGGGGGATGCGTTCAACACTGAAGCTTTCTTT.

The chain combines TRBV15 with TRBJ2-7, with a possible D match to TRBD1 (5 bases). The germline CDR1 and CDR2 sequences are LNHNV and YYDKDF (reference sequence). The V and J ends lost 1 base and 6 bases respectively, with 7 bases between them. The CDR3 sequence is 12 residues long. CDR3 sequence reads: CATSRGQPEQYF. Here the CDR3 DNA reads TGTGCCACCAGCAGAGGACAGCCCGAGCAGTACTTC.

This clone was detected only once. V and J are TRBV7-8 and TRBJ1-1; D not certain. Trimming left V 7 bases short and J 0 bases short, with 15 bases between. CDR3 length equals 15 residues. Germline assignment: CDR1 SGHVS and CDR2 FQNEAQ. The CDR3 region is CASTEWGYMNTEAFF. The CDR3 nucleotides read TGTGCCAGCACCGAGTGGGGATACATGAACACTGAAGCTTTCTTT. The whole variable domain, remainder taken from reference TRBV7-8 and TRBJ1-1, is GAGVSQSPRYKVAKRGQDVALRCDPISGHVSLFWYQQALGQGPEFLTYFQNEAQLDKSGLPSDRFFAERPEGSVSTLKIQRTQQEDSAVYLCASTEWGYMNTEAFFGQGTRLTVV.

The CDR3 nucleotides read TGTGCCAGCAGCGTAGAGGGGGGCGCCCCCACAGATACGCAGTATTTT. Residues: CASSVEGGAPTDTQYF. V gene TRBV9 combines with J gene TRBJ2-3; possibly TRBD1 or TRBD2 for D (6 bases each). V was clipped by 0 bases and J by 2 bases, with 13 bases between them. The CDR3 sequence is 16 residues long. Germline V gene lookup returns CDR1 SGDLS and CDR2 YYNGEE.

The rearrangement joins TRBV2 to TRBJ2-1; 10 bases line up with TRBD2. The CDR3 loop spans 15 amino acids. Germline lookup yields CDR1 SNHLY and CDR2 FYNNEI. Trimming took 11 bases from V and 4 from J; bases not matched to a gene: 11. CDR3 nucleotides: TGTGCCTACGTACTAGCGGGAACTCCTTACAATGAGCAGTTCTTC. It translates to CAYVLAGTPYNEQFF.

The chain uses TRBV9 and TRBJ2-3, with D maybe TRBD1 (6 bases). CDR1 and CDR2 from the germline V gene are SGDLS and YYNGEE. Trimming removed 3 bases from V and 3 bases from J, with 11 bases in between. The CDR3 extends over 14 amino acids. The CDR3 sequence: CASSASTGTDTQYF. DNA for the CDR3: TGTGCCAGCAGCGCCTCGACAGGAACAGATACGCAGTATTTT.

Notes on this clone: Different DNA sequences within this sample yield the same CDR3. The chain joins TRBV30 to TRBJ1-1; D is unclear. Trimming left V 0 bases short and J 1 base short, with 3 bases between. Germline CDR1 GTSNPN, CDR2 SVGIG (reference sequence). The CDR3 is 12 amino acids. CDR3 in DNA: TGTGCCTGGAGTGTACGGAACACTGAAGCTTTCTTT. Translated, it gives CAWSVRNTEAFF.

This clone was seen more than once but under ten times. The chain uses TRBV5-4 and TRBJ2-7; 8 positions agree with TRBD2. The CDR3 sequence is 16 residues long. In germline, CDR1 is SGHNT, CDR2 YYREEE (reference sequence). The J segment lost 4 bases and the V segment lost 2 bases, leaving 11 bases of the junction unmatched. CDR3 bases: TGTGCCAGCAGCTTCGGCGGGCGGGGGGAGGTGTACGAGCAGTACTTC. As protein: CASSFGGRGEVYEQYF.

The chain has TRBV28 and TRBJ2-7; D gene unclear. V lost 6 bases to trimming and J lost 7 bases, with 10 bases between them. CDR3 length: 11 amino acids. CDR1 MDHEN and CDR2 SYDVKM come from the germline V gene. The CDR3 loop reads CASSSVWEQYF. The CDR3 DNA sequence: TGTGCCAGCAGCTCGGTTTGGGAGCAGTACTTC.

The CDR3 sequence is CASSLASNYEQYF. The CDR3 region has the DNA TGTGCCAGCAGCTTGGCTAGCAACTACGAGCAGTACTTC. The V call is TRBV5-4, the J call TRBJ2-7; perhaps TRBD2 as D (5 bases). CDR3 size: 13 residues. Germline CDR1 reads SGHNT; CDR2 reads YYREEE (reference sequence). Trimming shortened V by 0 bases and J by 3 bases, and 7 bases separated the two germline ends.

This chain uses TRBV10-2 with TRBJ1-1; possible D gene TRBD1, 5 bases. The CDR3 extends over 14 amino acids. The germline V and J ends were trimmed by 3 bases and 1 base, with 9 bases remaining between them. Germline loops: CDR1 WSHSY, CDR2 SAAADI. DNA of the CDR3: TGCGCCAGCAGTGAAAACAGGAGGAACACTGAAGCTTTCTTT. Residues: CASSENRRNTEAFF.

The rearrangement links TRBV6-5 to TRBJ2-7; the D gene is possibly TRBD2 (7 bases). Trimming left V 9 bases short and J 3 bases short, with 12 bases between. Germline V gives CDR1 MNHEY, CDR2 SVGAGI. This CDR3 region has 12 residues. CDR3 DNA: TGTGCCAGACGTAGGGGGGGCTACGAGCAGTACTTC. It translates to CARRRGGYEQYF.

The chain combines TRBV28 with TRBJ1-5; D remains unclear. The CDR3 runs 13 residues. Trimming removed 0 bases from V and 2 bases from J, with 2 bases in between. Per the germline V gene, CDR1 is MDHEN and CDR2 is SYDVKM. The CDR3, as DNA: TGTGCCAGCAGTTTATGGGGCAATCAGCCCCAGCATTTT. Residues: CASSLWGNQPQHF.

As DNA, the CDR3 is TGTGCCAGCAGCCCCGGGTTCAGCGCCTACGAGCAGTACTTC. It encodes CASSPGFSAYEQYF. The chain couples TRBV7-2 to TRBJ2-7; D is uncertain. V was shortened by 5 bases and J by 2 bases, with 13 bases between the two germline ends. This CDR3 contains 14 residues. Germline V CDR1 and CDR2: SGHTA, FQGNSA.

The V call is TRBV27, the J call TRBJ2-7; D remains unclear. The germline V and J ends were trimmed by 2 bases and 3 bases, with 11 bases remaining between them. Per germline, CDR1 MNHEY and CDR2 SMNVEV (reference sequence). This CDR3 spans 14 amino acids. CDR3 protein: CASSLRPNRYEQYF. In DNA, the CDR3 is TGTGCCAGCAGTTTACGCCCGAACCGCTACGAGCAGTACTTC.

The J gene is TRBJ2-7, the V gene TRBV2, with D perhaps matching TRBD1 (6 bases). The V end was cut by 6 bases, the J end by 0 bases, with 15 bases between. CDR1 and CDR2 (germline): SNHLY, FYNNEI. The CDR3 runs to 15 residues. The CDR3 nucleotides are TGTGCCAGCAGCCCTCGGACAGAAAGCTCCTACGAGCAGTACTTC. Translated, it gives CASSPRTESSYEQYF.